The 21 T cell receptor beta chains in this list originate from one sample, sequenced in a study of T-cell reconstitution after alpha-beta-depleted transplantation in children (dated by TCRdb to the mid-2010s). The protocol used for the library was PCR. TCRdb records Illumina HiSeq 2500 as the sequencer. To normalize quantification of the TCRbeta repertoire, the TCR libraries were built with molecular barcoding that relied on unique molecular identifiers. TCRdb reworked the public reads: Q25 trimming with fastp, MiXCR clone assembly, productive beta chains retained. Identical CDR3 protein sequences are pooled into one entry, listed with their most common genes and DNA. Present in this sample are fewer than 700,000 distinct CDR3 sequences, 10% to 15% of which were seen just once. The ten largest make up around 2.2% of the sample. According to the study, the label for this sample's treatment or condition signals: allogeneic hematopoietic cell transplantation with graft depleted of TCRalphabeta T cells and CD19 B cells.

Sequencing used PBMCs, mostly from graft donor cells, obtained 360 days after TCRalphabeta/CD19-depleted stem cell transplant. The receptors derive from a male patient younger than 18 who had a stem cell transplant for acute myeloid leukemia, so the T cells may come from the graft donor.

The chain joins TRBV7-6 to TRBJ2-7; TRBD1 matches 7 bases. Germline V gene lookup returns CDR1 SGHVS and CDR2 FNYEAQ. The CDR3 loop spans 16 amino acids. Germline trimming cut 5 bases from V and 4 bases from J; bases unmatched to any gene: 14. This chain's CDR3 is CASSPLALGGPYEQYF. As DNA, the CDR3 is TGTGCCAGCAGCCCACTTGCTTTAGGGGGCCCGTACGAGCAGTACTTC.

This clonotype was found many times. J is TRBJ1-2 and V is TRBV6-4, with D tentatively TRBD1 (6 bases). The CDR3 consists of 13 residues. The germline gives CDR1 MRHNA, CDR2 SNTAGT. Trimming pared 4 bases from V and 7 bases from J, leaving 13 bases between. The CDR3 DNA sequence: TGTGCCAGCAGTGTTTTTGGGGGCGGTGGCTACACCTTC. Translated, it gives CASSVFGGGGYTF.

This clonotype occurred a few times. The V gene is TRBV7-2, the J gene TRBJ2-3, with a weak D call TRBD2 (6 bases). The germline V gene has CDR1 SGHTA and CDR2 FQGNSA. Trimming left V 1 base short and J 0 bases short, with 14 bases between. The CDR3 extends over 17 amino acids. CDR3 in DNA: TGTGCCAGCAGCTTAGTTGGGGGAGGATCTAGCACAGATACGCAGTATTTT. Encoded protein: CASSLVGGGSSTDTQYF.

This clonotype was recorded many times. The chain couples TRBV28 to TRBJ1-1; 9 bases align to TRBD1. Germline CDR1 reads MDHEN; CDR2 reads SYDVKM. The CDR3 has 15 residues. V was clipped by 3 bases and J by 1 base; unmatched bases: 3. CDR3 DNA: TGTGCCAGCAGTTTTAGACAGGGGGGGAACACTGAAGCTTTCTTT. This codes for CASSFRQGGNTEAFF. Full variable domain (missing parts from reference TRBV28 and TRBJ1-1): DVKVTQSSRYLVKRTGEKVFLECVQDMDHENMFWYRQDPGLGLRLIYFSYDVKMKEKGDIPEGYSVSREKKERFSLILESASTNQTSMYLCASSFRQGGNTEAFFGQGTRLTVV.

This clonotype was seen a few times. The chain uses TRBV20-1 and TRBJ1-2; D is perhaps TRBD1 (5 bases). This CDR3 is built from 14 residues. The germline V gene encodes CDR1 DFQATT and CDR2 SNEGSKA (reference sequence). Trimming removed 2 bases from V and 8 bases from J, with 18 bases in between. Here the CDR3 reads CSARYTGAFRGYTF. CDR3 DNA: TGCAGTGCTAGATATACAGGAGCCTTCAGGGGCTACACCTTC.

There are a few counts of this clonotype. This chain uses TRBV18 with TRBJ2-3; 12 bases are shared with TRBD2. The CDR3 totals 19 residues. Trimming at V came to 0 bases and at J to 3 bases, leaving 10 bases not matched to a gene. Germline V gene data show CDR1 as KGHSH and CDR2 as LQKENI. In DNA, the CDR3 is TGTGCCAGCTCACCACCGCTAGCGGGAGGGCCAAGGTGGACAGATACGCAGTATTTT. It yields the protein CASSPPLAGGPRWTDTQYF.

The J gene is TRBJ1-5, the V gene TRBV7-2; possibly TRBD1 for D (5 bases). Trimming took off 5 bases at V and 5 bases at J, with 13 bases between the two ends. Germline CDR1 and CDR2: SGHTA and FQGNSA. This CDR3 is 14 amino acids long. CDR3: CASSPNRIDQPQHF. The CDR3 DNA sequence: TGTGCCAGCAGCCCCAACAGGATAGATCAGCCCCAGCATTTT. Full variable domain (rest looked up from reference TRBV7-2 and TRBJ1-5): GAGVSQSPSNKVTEKGKDVELRCDPISGHTALYWYRQSLGQGLEFLIYFQGNSAPDKSGLPSDRFSAERTGGSVSTLTIQRTQQEDSAVYLCASSPNRIDQPQHFGDGTRLSIL.

This clonotype was observed a handful of times. This chain links TRBV28 with TRBJ1-3; possible D gene TRBD1, 5 bases. The CDR3 contains 16 residues. From germline, CDR1 is MDHEN and CDR2 SYDVKM. The germline V and J ends were trimmed by 5 bases and 1 base, with 15 bases remaining between them. CDR3 sequence: CASSENRLMSGNTIYF. CDR3 bases: TGTGCCAGCAGTGAAAACAGGTTAATGTCTGGAAACACCATATATTTT.

The V and J genes are TRBV7-2 and TRBJ2-1; D is ambiguous. The CDR3 sequence is 14 residues long. V was trimmed by 0 bases and J by 2 bases, leaving 5 bases between them. The germline CDR1 and CDR2 sequences are SGHTA and FQGNSA. The CDR3 loop reads CASSLAAAYNEQFF. CDR3 DNA: TGTGCCAGCAGCTTAGCGGCAGCCTACAATGAGCAGTTCTTC.

This clonotype was seen a few times. The rearrangement joins TRBV20-1 to TRBJ2-1, with a tentative D call TRBD1 (7 bases). This CDR3 is built from 17 residues. Germline values: CDR1 DFQATT, CDR2 SNEGSKA (reference sequence). With 1 base removed from V and 4 bases from J, the gap between germline ends came to 20 bases. The CDR3 nucleotides are TGCAGTGCTAGAGGATTTAGGGTAGCGGACAGGTACAATGAGCAGTTCTTC. It is translated as CSARGFRVADRYNEQFF.

The genes are TRBV12-3 or TRBV12-4 and TRBJ2-2; TRBD1 matches 9 bases. V lost 1 base and J lost 5; bases outside the gene matches: 5. The CDR3 loop spans 16 amino acids. CDR3 bases: TGTGCCAGCAGTTTAGGGATGGGACAGGGAACCGGGGAGCTGTTTTTT. It codes for CASSLGMGQGTGELFF.

This chain connects TRBV4-3 to TRBJ2-7; 8 nucleotides line up with TRBD2. The V and J ends lost 0 bases and 4 bases, in that order; junction bases with no gene match: 11. Germline loops: CDR1 LGHNA, CDR2 YSLEER. This CDR3 is built from 17 residues. CDR3 loop: CASSQDFGAGGVYEQYF. The CDR3 nucleotides are TGCGCCAGCAGCCAAGATTTCGGGGCGGGAGGCGTTTACGAGCAGTACTTC.

The gene calls are TRBV5-4 and TRBJ2-1; D perhaps matches TRBD1 (6 bases). This CDR3 has 12 residues. Germline CDR1 SGHNT, CDR2 YYREEE (reference sequence). The V end lost 0 bases, the J end lost 9 bases, and 7 bases lay between the germline ends. CDR3 residues: CASSLEGGEQFF. The CDR3 nucleotides are TGTGCCAGCAGCTTGGAAGGGGGTGAGCAGTTCTTC.

The genes are TRBV23-1 and TRBJ2-4, with D possibly being TRBD1 or TRBD2 (5 bases each). TRBV23-1 counts as an open reading frame of uncertain function. V was shortened by 0 bases and J by 4 bases, with 13 bases between the two germline ends. The CDR3 has 16 residues. The CDR3, as DNA: TGCGCCAGCAGTCAATCGGGACGGACGGTGAAAAACATTCAGTACTTC. This sequence encodes CASSQSGRTVKNIQYF.

The V and J genes are TRBV7-3 and TRBJ2-6; TRBD1 matches 7 bases. The germline CDR1 and CDR2 sequences are SGHTA and FQGTGA. Trimming removed 5 bases from V and 0 bases from J; junction bases left unmatched: 10. CDR3 length: 18 residues. The CDR3 DNA reads as TGTGCCAGCAGCGACGGACAGGCCCCTTTCTCTGGGGCCAACGTCCTGACTTTC. It specifies CASSDGQAPFSGANVLTF.

This clonotype came up many times. The genes are TRBV12-3 or TRBV12-4 and TRBJ2-7; tentative D call: TRBD2 (6 bases). V shed 1 base and J shed 1 base, with 8 bases lying between them. The CDR3 has 14 residues. CDR3 sequence reads: CASSLGGDSYEQYF. For the CDR3, the DNA is TGTGCCAGCAGTTTAGGGGGGGATTCCTACGAGCAGTACTTC.

The CDR3 nucleotides are TGCAGTGCTAGGTCGAAGGGACTGGGGGAGACCCAGTACTTC. It yields the protein CSARSKGLGETQYF. The chain recombines TRBV20-1 with TRBJ2-5; the D gene is possibly TRBD2 (6 bases). This CDR3 contains 14 residues. Deletions cut 3 bases from V and 5 bases from J, with 16 bases between. The germline V gene has CDR1 DFQATT and CDR2 SNEGSKA (reference sequence).

V gene TRBV4-3 combines with J gene TRBJ2-3; D is ambiguous. The CDR3 has 16 amino acids. CDR1 LGHNA and CDR2 YSLEER come from the germline V gene. V was shortened by 8 bases and J by 4 bases, with 22 bases between the two germline ends. The DNA of the CDR3 is TGCGCCAGCTCGGAAACGGACCCCATAGGCGCAGATACGCAGTATTTT. This sequence encodes CASSETDPIGADTQYF.

This clonotype has a handful of counts. The rearrangement links TRBV27 to TRBJ2-2, with D possibly TRBD1 on 6 matching bases. The germline V gene encodes CDR1 MNHEY and CDR2 SMNVEV (reference sequence). Trimming pared 5 bases from V and 0 bases from J, leaving 13 bases between. CDR3 size: 16 residues. The CDR3 loop reads CASSLLEGANTGELFF. CDR3 coding DNA: TGTGCCAGCAGTCTACTAGAGGGGGCGAACACCGGGGAGCTGTTTTTT.

This clonotype was recorded many times. The chain links TRBV6-2 or TRBV6-3 to TRBJ2-1; D unclear. V lost 7 bases to trimming and J lost 6 bases, with 10 bases between them. CDR3 length: 12 residues. CDR1 is MNHEY and CDR2 is SVGEGT in the germline V gene. The CDR3 sequence: CASTRRVNEQFF. The CDR3 DNA is TGTGCCAGCACCAGAAGGGTCAATGAGCAGTTCTTC.

This clonotype was observed a few times. V is TRBV27 and J is TRBJ2-7; 12 nucleotides match TRBD2. CDR3 size: 15 residues. V dropped 5 bases and J dropped 6; count of bases not matched to a gene: 8. The germline V gene encodes CDR1 MNHEY and CDR2 SMNVEV (reference sequence). The CDR3 region has the DNA TGTGCCAGCAGTCCTGGGACTAGCGGGTACTCCGAGCAGTACTTC. Encoded protein: CASSPGTSGYSEQYF.